This T cell receptor beta chain stems from a study of cytomegalovirus exposure and HLA in healthy donors. The CDR3 has 14 residues. Germline values: CDR1 MNHEY, CDR2 SVGAGI. The V end lost 3 bases, the J end lost 4 bases, and 12 bases lay between the germline ends. Findings of the study overall: Researchers had no immune exposure information except CMV serostatus available.

The study ran its PCR with 60 Vbeta and 13 Jbeta primers. The table came from immunoSEQ multiplex PCR; TCRdb's copy has only in-frame clones and leaves some out. The table includes about 180,000 clones, over 70% detected once. About this clone itself: Its antigen is unidentified.

The rearrangement joins TRBV6-5 to TRBJ1-1, with a weak D call TRBD1 (5 bases). The sequence was obtained from a woman in her fifties or sixties in good health and CMV-seronegative. The sample comprised PBMCs. CDR3 bases: TGTGCCAGCAGTTATCAGGGTTTGATCACTGAAGCTTTCTTT. This encodes CASSYQGLITEAFF.